The sequence of this TCR beta chain was determined in a study of control samples from healthy donors and cancer patients. Repertoires were generated with immunoSEQ multiplex PCR, while TCRdb's copy carries only in-frame clones and drops some. This table holds 60,000 to 75,000 clones, around 87% found once. Germline V gene sequence: CDR1 SGHNT, CDR2 YYREEE (reference sequence). The V segment lost 5 bases and the J segment 8 bases; nucleotides outside the gene matches: 8. This CDR3 contains 16 residues. The clonotype originates from a woman aged 50 to 60 with head and neck cancer. The sample was PBMCs. The rearrangement uses TRBV5-4 and TRBJ2-2; 14 nucleotides align to TRBD2. DNA for the CDR3: TGTGCCAGCAGTTCCCCGGGACTAGCGGGGGCGGGGGAGCTGTTTTTT. This gives the protein CASSSPGLAGAGELFF.